This is a list of T cell receptor beta chains from one sample in a study of blood T cell repertoires in COVID-19. Clones were read by immunoSEQ multiplex PCR, and TCRdb kept only the in-frame ones, dropping some. This sample has over 150,000 clones, with around 84% found just once. The sequencing input was peripheral blood. The receptor source for this set is a man in his fifties with active or convalescent COVID-19. Each CDR3 is given with its conserved first and last residue. Fields, in order: CDR3 length, clone size, V gene, D gene, J gene, CDR3 DNA, CDR3 protein. A D gene is named only where the DNA matches it firmly. Size values are once, few and many counts, or a class for expanded clones, and some rows have none.

13,-,TRBV5-6,TRBD1,TRBJ1-2,TGTGCCAGCAGCGACAAGACAGGGTATGGCTACACCTTC,CASSDKTGYGYTF
16,-,TRBV5-6,TRBD1,TRBJ2-2,TGTGCCAGCAGCCACGAAAGGGACAGGGGAACCGGGGAGCTGTTTTTT,CASSHERDRGTGELFF
17,-,TRBV27,-,TRBJ1-6,TGTGCCAGCAGTGCACGACTCCTCAGCTCCTATAATTCACCCCTCCACTTT,CASSARLLSSYNSPLHF
16,-,TRBV6-5,TRBD1,TRBJ1-2,TGTGCCAGCAGTTACTCGCCGGGACAGGGGGCGTCTGGCTACACCTTC,CASSYSPGQGASGYTF
15,-,TRBV6-6,-,TRBJ2-7,TGTGCCAGCACTAGGAGTAGGGGAGGCTCCTACGAGCAGTACTTC,CASTRSRGGSYEQYF
17,-,TRBV4-1,-,TRBJ2-3,TGCGCCAGCAGCGCAGCAGAAACAGGGCCAACAACAGATACGCAGTATTTT,CASSAAETGPTTDTQYF
15,-,TRBV19,-,TRBJ1-5,TGTGCCAGTAGTGCGACAGGTGGTAGGAATCAGCCCCAGCATTTT,CASSATGGRNQPQHF
15,-,TRBV7-3,TRBD1,TRBJ2-6,TGTGCCAGCAGCCGCACAGGGGACGGGGCCAACGTCCTGACTTTC,CASSRTGDGANVLTF
16,-,TRBV5-1,-,TRBJ2-2,TGCGCCAGCAGCTTGATAAGCGGAGCGAACACCGGGGAGCTGTTTTTT,CASSLISGANTGELFF
15,-,TRBV7-2,TRBD1,TRBJ2-7,TGTGCCAGCAGGCAAAGCGGGACAGGGTACTACGAGCAGTACTTC,CASRQSGTGYYEQYF
14,-,TRBV7-9,-,TRBJ2-7,TGTGCCAGCAGCTTGTTAGCGAGACGTGGCGAGCAGTACTTC,CASSLLARRGEQYF
16,-,TRBV6-4,TRBD2,TRBJ2-1,TGTGCCAGCAGTGACTCACCAGCGGGGGGTTACAATGAGCAGTTCTTC,CASSDSPAGGYNEQFF
15,-,TRBV4-1,-,TRBJ2-2,TGCGCCAGCAGCCAAGGACTAGTGCTTGGCGGGGAGCTGTTTTTT,CASSQGLVLGGELFF
16,-,TRBV5-1,-,TRBJ1-6,TGCGCCAGCAGCCCCGCCCGGGAGTCCTATAATTCACCCCTCCACTTT,CASSPARESYNSPLHF
15,-,TRBV18,-,TRBJ2-7,TGTGCCAGCTCACTGGATCAGGGCAGGGTAGGCGAGCAGTACTTC,CASSLDQGRVGEQYF
17,-,TRBV25-1,-,TRBJ2-1,TGTGCCAGCAGTGATCCCAACAGGGATGGACCCTACAATGAGCAGTTCTTC,CASSDPNRDGPYNEQFF
17,-,TRBV6-2/TRBV6-3,-,TRBJ1-3,TGTGCCAGCAGTTACTCGCCAGACTATTCCTCTGGAAACACCATATATTTT,CASSYSPDYSSGNTIYF
15,-,TRBV25-1,TRBD2,TRBJ2-3,TGTGCCAGCAGTGATTGGCGGGAGGGCACAGATACGCAGTATTTT,CASSDWREGTDTQYF
19,-,TRBV4-1,-,TRBJ2-4,TGCGCCAGCAGCCAACCCCGGGACTCAGAGGTATCTCCCAAAAACATTCAGTACTTC,CASSQPRDSEVSPKNIQYF
16,-,TRBV9,-,TRBJ2-1,TGTGCCAGCAGCGTAAGGTGGGAGGCGAGATACAATGAGCAGTTCTTC,CASSVRWEARYNEQFF
16,-,TRBV7-6,TRBD1,TRBJ2-2,TGTGCCAGCACCACCCAACCGGCAGGGGGCCTCGGGGAGCTGTTTTTT,CASTTQPAGGLGELFF
15,-,TRBV4-2,-,TRBJ1-2,TGTGCCAGCAGCCAAGATATTGATGGGGGCAGGGGCTACACCTTC,CASSQDIDGGRGYTF
15,-,TRBV10-3,TRBD2,TRBJ2-3,TGTGCCATCAGTGAAACCAGCGGGAGGGCAGATACGCAGTATTTT,CAISETSGRADTQYF
15,once,TRBV6-5,TRBD1,TRBJ2-7,TGTGCCAGCAGTCTTACCAATACAGGGGTGGGCGAGCAGTACTTC,CASSLTNTGVGEQYF
15,-,TRBV10-3,TRBD1,TRBJ2-3,TGTGCCACTACAGACGGACAGGGGGAAGGGGGTACGCAGTATTTT,CATTDGQGEGGTQYF
14,-,TRBV2,TRBD1,TRBJ1-5,TGTGCCAGCAGAACAGGGGTGGACAATCAGCCCCAGCATTTT,CASRTGVDNQPQHF
14,-,TRBV2,TRBD2,TRBJ2-7,TGTGCCAGCAGATCGACTAGCGGGGTCTACGAGCAGTACTTC,CASRSTSGVYEQYF
18,-,TRBV29-1,-,TRBJ2-6,TGCAGCGTTGAGGAGAAGCAGGGCCCCAGCTCTGGGGCCAACGTCCTGACTTTC,CSVEEKQGPSSGANVLTF
13,-,TRBV25-1,-,TRBJ1-6,TGTGCCAGCAGAGGACGGGAAAATTCACCCCTCCACTTT,CASRGRENSPLHF
15,-,TRBV15,-,TRBJ1-5,TGTGCCACCAGCAGAGACCGCGGGGATGGGCAGCCCCAGCATTTT,CATSRDRGDGQPQHF
13,-,TRBV25-1,TRBD1,TRBJ2-1,TGTGCCAGCAGTGAGACAGGGGGCAATGAGCAGTTCTTC,CASSETGGNEQFF
13,few,TRBV5-1,-,TRBJ2-7,TGCGCCAGCAGCCCCACGGGGACCTACGAGCAGTACTTC,CASSPTGTYEQYF
17,-,TRBV19,TRBD2,TRBJ2-2,TGTGCCAGTAGTATGAATGCGGGAGGGGCGATTACCGGGGAGCTGTTTTTT,CASSMNAGGAITGELFF
15,-,TRBV6-5,-,TRBJ1-2,TGTGCCAGCAGTTACTCGACCGGGAAGTCCTATGGCTACACCTTC,CASSYSTGKSYGYTF
16,-,TRBV28,TRBD1,TRBJ2-2,TGTGCCAGCAGTAAAACCGCGGACAGGGTGGCCGGGGAGCTGTTTTTT,CASSKTADRVAGELFF
17,-,TRBV4-3,-,TRBJ2-2,TGCGCCAGCAGCCAAGATCCGAGAGGAGGGGACACCGGGGAGCTGTTTTTT,CASSQDPRGGDTGELFF
15,-,TRBV7-2,TRBD2,TRBJ2-1,TGTGCCAGCAGCCAGGGACTAGCGGAGGGGGGTGAGCAGTTCTTC,CASSQGLAEGGEQFF
16,-,TRBV2,-,TRBJ1-4,TGTGCCAGCAGTGAGGGATTTGGGGGCCCTAATGAAAAACTGTTTTTT,CASSEGFGGPNEKLFF
14,-,TRBV9,-,TRBJ1-4,TGTGCCAGCAGCGCCTCCGGGGGGAGTGAAAAACTGTTTTTT,CASSASGGSEKLFF
17,-,TRBV4-1,TRBD1,TRBJ1-1,TGCGCCAGCAGCCAAGATTGGCCAGGGGGCTCAGTGGCTGAAGCTTTCTTT,CASSQDWPGGSVAEAFF
15,-,TRBV9,-,TRBJ2-1,TGTGCCAGCAGCGTAGGGCGGGGGCCCTACAATGAGCAGTTCTTC,CASSVGRGPYNEQFF
13,-,TRBV7-3,-,TRBJ2-3,TGTGCCAGCAGCACACAACAACCAGATACGCAGTATTTT,CASSTQQPDTQYF
13,-,TRBV3-1/TRBV3-2,-,TRBJ2-2,TGTGCTGCTAAGGGGGTTGGCACCGGGGAGCTGTTTTTT,CAAKGVGTGELFF
14,few,TRBV5-4,-,TRBJ2-5,TGTGCCAGCAGCTTGGGTAGCGGCAAAGAGACCCAGTACTTC,CASSLGSGKETQYF
14,-,TRBV18,-,TRBJ2-7,TGTGCCAGCTCACCTGGGCGGGAAGCCTACGAGCAGTACTTC,CASSPGREAYEQYF
15,-,TRBV28,TRBD1,TRBJ2-3,TGTGCCAGCAGGAACGACAGGGGATCGGCAGATACGCAGTATTTT,CASRNDRGSADTQYF
12,-,TRBV6-6,-,TRBJ1-6,TGTGCCAGCAGACCTGGACAGTCACCCCTCCACTTT,CASRPGQSPLHF
17,-,TRBV4-2,-,TRBJ1-1,TGTGCCAGCAGCCAAGACGCCCCATTACAGGATGACACTGAAGCTTTCTTT,CASSQDAPLQDDTEAFF
16,-,TRBV18,-,TRBJ1-5,TGTGCCAGCTCACCATCGAGTCAGGGGAGCAATCAGCCCCAGCATTTT,CASSPSSQGSNQPQHF
13,once,TRBV5-6,-,TRBJ1-5,TGTGCCAGCAGCTTTGGTTACAGTCAGCCCCAGCATTTT,CASSFGYSQPQHF
16,-,TRBV24-1,TRBD1,TRBJ2-1,TGTGCCACCAGTGACTCCGACAGGGGGGACTACAATGAGCAGTTCTTC,CATSDSDRGDYNEQFF
12,-,TRBV13,-,TRBJ1-3,TGTGCCAGCAGGTACTCTGGAAACACCATATATTTT,CASRYSGNTIYF